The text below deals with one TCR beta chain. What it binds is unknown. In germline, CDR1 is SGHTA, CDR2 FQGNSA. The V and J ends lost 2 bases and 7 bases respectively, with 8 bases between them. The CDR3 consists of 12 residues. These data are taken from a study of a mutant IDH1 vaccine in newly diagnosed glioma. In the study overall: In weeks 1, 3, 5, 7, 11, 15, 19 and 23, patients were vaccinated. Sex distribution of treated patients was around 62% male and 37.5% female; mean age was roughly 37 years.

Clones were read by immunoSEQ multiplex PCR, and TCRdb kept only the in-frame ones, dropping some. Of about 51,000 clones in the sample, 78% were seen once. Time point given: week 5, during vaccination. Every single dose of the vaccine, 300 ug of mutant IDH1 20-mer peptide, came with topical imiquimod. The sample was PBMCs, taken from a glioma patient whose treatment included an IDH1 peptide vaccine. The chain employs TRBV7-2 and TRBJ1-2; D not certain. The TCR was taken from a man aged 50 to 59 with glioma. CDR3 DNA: TGTGCCAGCAGCTTATATGGAGCTGGCTACACCTTC. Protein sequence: CASSLYGAGYTF.